This T cell receptor beta chain was identified during a study of blood T cell repertoires in COVID-19. Study information: The cDNA or gDNA used as material had been derived from T cells, B-cell-depleted T cells, or PBMCs.

Profiling relied on immunoSEQ multiplex PCR, and the TCRdb table lists in-frame clones only, not all of them. The sample consists of hundreds of thousands of clones, 87% of them appearing once. Germline-derived CDR1 and CDR2 are MNHEY and SVGAGI. Unmatched junction bases numbered 3, after V lost 6 bases and J lost 1 base. The CDR3 has 14 amino acids. V gene TRBV6-5 combines with J gene TRBJ2-5, with 9 nucleotides matching TRBD2. The sequenced sample was peripheral blood. This clonotype was sampled from a man aged 55-75 years who had recovered from COVID-19. The CDR3 coding sequence is TGTGCCAGCAGGCGGCGGGGGGGCCAAGAGACCCAGTACTTC. Translating gives CASRRRGGQETQYF.